The present T cell receptor beta chain was sequenced within a study of cytomegalovirus exposure and HLA in healthy donors. The study's findings and limits: It was 150 or so TCR beta chains that were listed as cytomegalovirus-associated. Most TCR sequences showed up rarely, but some public TCRs showed up in many donors.

Donors sampled were nominally healthy, though unrecorded immune exposures were likely. The V gene's germline CDR1 is SGHRS and CDR2 YFSETQ. CDR3 size: 13 residues. The ends lost 4 bases at V and 2 bases at J; junction bases unmatched: 2. On this clone: What it binds is not known.

A multiplex PCR was run with 60 Vbeta primers and 13 Jbeta primers. The data were produced by immunoSEQ multiplex PCR, yet TCRdb's version contains in-frame clones alone and is incomplete. The sample lists around 220,000 clones, 60% to 80% occurring once. This chain links TRBV5-1 with TRBJ2-5; 7 bases are shared with TRBD1. The source material was PBMCs. The TCR comes from a man aged 18 to 30 in good health and CMV-seronegative. CDR3 protein: CASSVTGQETQYF. In nucleotides, the CDR3 is TGCGCCAGCAGCGTGACAGGGCAAGAGACCCAGTACTTC.